Below, 21 T cell receptor beta chains from the same sample are listed, as sequenced in a study of memory CD4+ T cells and cytomegalovirus serostatus. Single viable CD3+CD4+CD8-CD45RO+ cells were sorted as the memory CD4+ T cells. Libraries were prepared by immunoSEQ multiplex PCR; TCRdb keeps only in-frame clonotypes and omits some of them. The table records some 30,000 clones, 65% to 80% of them present only once. Sequencing was done on a sample of memory CD4+ T cells from blood. These receptors originate from an adult in good health and CMV-seronegative. Some clones in this sample may be carry-over from other donors' samples.

V usage is TRBV28 and J usage is TRBJ2-7; D might be TRBD1 (6 bases). Per the germline V gene, CDR1 is MDHEN and CDR2 is SYDVKM. This CDR3 contains 12 residues. V lost 6 bases and J lost 4, with 10 bases in between. DNA of the CDR3: TGTGCCAGCAGCAGAACAGGGTACGAGCAGTACTTC. As protein: CASSRTGYEQYF.

This rearrangement joins TRBV2 to TRBJ1-1; a possible D gene is TRBD1 (6 bases). This CDR3 comprises 14 residues. Trimming took off 4 bases at V and 6 bases at J, with 15 bases between the two ends. Per the germline V gene, CDR1 is SNHLY and CDR2 is FYNNEI. In nucleotides, the CDR3 is TGTGCCAGCAGTGTTAGCAGGGGTTTAGCTGAAGCTTTCTTT. Translating it yields CASSVSRGLAEAFF.

The chain combines TRBV5-1 with TRBJ1-1, with TRBD1 as a possible D gene (6 bases). Trimming shortened V by 1 base and J by 6 bases, and 13 bases separated the two germline ends. This CDR3 has 14 amino acids. CDR1 and CDR2 (germline): SGHRS, YFSETQ. Here the CDR3 DNA reads TGCGCCAGCAGCTTGAATCAGGGGTACGCTGAAGCTTTCTTT. The encoded protein is CASSLNQGYAEAFF.

The chain employs TRBV6-4 and TRBJ2-7, with a tentative D call TRBD1 (6 bases). The CDR3 sequence is 15 residues long. Germline V gene sequence: CDR1 MRHNA, CDR2 SNTAGT. Between the trimmed V and J ends, which lost 4 bases and 3 bases, there was a span of 16 bases. The CDR3 region has the DNA TGTGCCAGCAGTGTACCGGGACATGAACACTACGAGCAGTACTTC. This codes for CASSVPGHEHYEQYF.

CDR3 loop: CSVAGLAGTDTQYF. The CDR3 DNA is TGCAGCGTTGCTGGACTAGCGGGGACAGATACGCAGTATTTT. This chain links TRBV29-1 with TRBJ2-3; 12 nucleotides agree with TRBD2. The CDR3 loop spans 14 amino acids. Germline CDR1 reads SQVTM; CDR2 reads ANQGSEA. V was clipped by 4 bases and J by 3 bases; unmatched bases: 2.

V and J are TRBV7-2 and TRBJ2-1; no definite D call. Germline lookup yields CDR1 SGHTA and CDR2 FQGNSA. The CDR3 sequence is 17 residues long. V dropped 5 bases and J dropped 0 bases, with 17 bases sitting between them. The CDR3 spells CASSPRWAASSYNEQFF. CDR3 nucleotide sequence: TGTGCCAGCAGCCCCCGGTGGGCTGCCAGCTCCTACAATGAGCAGTTCTTC.

CDR3 in amino acids: CASSSPGDNYGYTF. In DNA, the CDR3 is TGTGCCAGCAGTTCCCCCGGGGATAACTATGGCTACACCTTC. V and J are TRBV27 and TRBJ1-2; D not resolved. V was pared by 4 bases and J by 1 base, with 10 bases between. Germline lookup yields CDR1 MNHEY and CDR2 SMNVEV (reference sequence). CDR3 length: 14 amino acids.

J is TRBJ2-2 and V is TRBV4-3; 10 bases are shared with TRBD2. The germline gives CDR1 LGHNA, CDR2 YSLEER. Unmatched junction bases numbered 3, after V lost 6 bases and J lost 2 bases. The CDR3 extends over 15 amino acids. DNA for the CDR3: TGCGCCAGCAGTCTAGCGGGGGCTAACACCGGGGAGCTGTTTTTT. Its translation: CASSLAGANTGELFF.

CDR3 protein: CASSPDRSPRGYTF. The DNA for the CDR3 is TGTGCCAGCAGTCCAGACAGATCCCCGAGAGGCTACACCTTC. The V and J genes are TRBV25-1 and TRBJ1-2, with D perhaps matching TRBD1 (5 bases). Germline-derived CDR1 and CDR2 are MGHDK and SYGVNS. Trimming took off 5 bases at V and 8 bases at J, with 18 bases between the two ends. The CDR3 length is 14 residues.

The chain uses TRBV7-9 and TRBJ2-6, with D unresolved. Trimming took off 6 bases at V and 3 bases at J, with 6 bases between the two ends. Germline CDR1 SEHNR, CDR2 FQNEAQ (reference sequence). The CDR3 is 13 amino acids. In DNA form, the CDR3 reads TGTGCCAGCAGTCTAATTGGGGCCAACGTCCTGACTTTC. This translates into CASSLIGANVLTF.

The chain joins TRBV4-2 to TRBJ2-2, with 8 bases fitting TRBD2. The CDR3 sequence is 15 residues long. The germline CDR1 and CDR2 sequences are LGHNA and YNFKEQ. V shed 0 bases and J 4 bases; nucleotides not matched to a gene: 1. CDR3 sequence: CASSQDAGGTGELFF. The DNA for the CDR3 is TGTGCCAGCAGCCAAGATGCGGGGGGCACCGGGGAGCTGTTTTTT.

V and J are TRBV11-2 and TRBJ1-3, with 7 bases aligning to TRBD1. J was trimmed by 0 bases and V by 5 bases; bases with no gene match: 7. CDR1 is SGHAT, CDR2 FQNNGV, per germline. The CDR3 is 16 amino acids. CDR3 loop: CASSTGQRHSGNTIYF. The CDR3 region has the DNA TGTGCCAGCAGCACGGGACAGCGTCACTCTGGAAACACCATATATTTT.

The chain couples TRBV10-3 to TRBJ2-3; D uncertain. Trimming shortened V by 7 bases and J by 0 bases, and 11 bases separated the two germline ends. The length of the CDR3 is 14 residues. CDR1 is ENHRY, CDR2 SYGVKD, per germline. DNA for the CDR3: TGTGCCATCAAGGAGCCCGACAGCACAGATACGCAGTATTTT. This sequence encodes CAIKEPDSTDTQYF.

V is TRBV4-1 and J is TRBJ1-2; D unresolved. The CDR3 sequence is 16 residues long. V was shortened by 4 bases and J by 3 bases, with 18 bases between the two germline ends. Looked up from germline, CDR1 is MGHRA and CDR2 is YSYEKL. This CDR3 is CASSPSPISRDYGYTF. DNA of the CDR3: TGCGCCAGCAGCCCCTCCCCCATATCGAGGGACTATGGCTACACCTTC.

CDR3 bases: TGCAGCGTTGAAGCAGGGGCTGGCTACACCTTC. Translated, it gives CSVEAGAGYTF. J is TRBJ1-2 and V is TRBV29-1; a possible D gene is TRBD1 (6 bases). Germline V gene lookup returns CDR1 SQVTM and CDR2 ANQGSEA. V dropped 1 base and J dropped 7 bases, with 7 bases sitting between them. CDR3 size: 11 residues.

The chain employs TRBV7-9 and TRBJ1-1, with D maybe TRBD1 (5 bases). The V and J ends lost 8 bases and 5 bases respectively, with 15 bases between them. This CDR3 is built from 13 residues. The germline CDR1 and CDR2 sequences are SEHNR and FQNEAQ (reference sequence). The CDR3: CASEGVKGTEAFF. CDR3 nucleotide sequence: TGTGCCAGCGAAGGAGTTAAGGGGACTGAAGCTTTCTTT.

The rearrangement links TRBV6-6 to TRBJ2-7, with 9 bases aligning to TRBD2. V lost 7 bases to trimming and J lost 3 bases; unmatched junction nucleotides: 4. CDR1 is MNHNY and CDR2 is SVGAGI in the germline V gene (reference sequence). This CDR3 comprises 13 residues. For the CDR3, the DNA is TGTGCCAGCACCCTTAGCGGGGGCTACGAGCAGTACTTC. Amino acids: CASTLSGGYEQYF.

The chain joins TRBV28 to TRBJ2-1; D may be TRBD2 (5 bases). The ends were cut back, 6 bases at V and 5 bases at J, with 17 bases in the middle. The CDR3 sequence is 15 residues long. Germline loops: CDR1 MDHEN, CDR2 SYDVKM. The CDR3 region is CASSRTFYADNEQFF. CDR3 nucleotide sequence: TGTGCCAGCAGCCGGACTTTTTATGCGGACAATGAGCAGTTCTTC.

The CDR3 sequence is CASKAGSPKNIQYF. CDR3 nucleotide sequence: TGTGCCAGTAAAGCCGGTAGCCCGAAAAACATTCAGTACTTC. The chain recombines TRBV19 with TRBJ2-4; D uncertain. Trimming pared 7 bases from V and 4 bases from J, leaving 14 bases between. The CDR3 consists of 14 residues. CDR1 and CDR2 from the germline V gene are LNHDA and SQIVND (reference sequence).

The chain employs TRBV7-9 and TRBJ2-3; D not resolved. Trimming cost V 1 base and J 1 base, with 3 bases left between them. Germline-derived CDR1 and CDR2 are SEHNR and FQNEAQ (reference sequence). The CDR3 is made up of 13 amino acids. This CDR3 reads CASSLVRTDTQYF. The CDR3 nucleotides read TGTGCCAGCAGCTTAGTCCGCACAGATACGCAGTATTTT.

This clone was picked up a small number of times. The rearrangement uses TRBV10-3 and TRBJ2-7; 8 bases align to TRBD1. The CDR3 totals 14 residues. The J segment lost 3 bases and the V segment lost 4 bases, leaving 5 bases of the junction unmatched. Germline V CDR1 and CDR2: ENHRY, SYGVKD. Here the CDR3 reads CAISGDRPLYEQYF. The DNA of the CDR3 is TGTGCCATCAGTGGGGACAGGCCACTCTACGAGCAGTACTTC.